The sequence of this TCR beta chain was determined in a study of vaccination and CD4 T cells after COVID-19. In the study overall: The authors used overlapping spike peptides from SARS-CoV-2, HCoV-NL63, HCoV-OC43 and HCoV-229E to stimulate cells.

The treatment: approximately nine-day PBMC culture with coronavirus spike peptide pools or control peptides (ViraFEST assay). This clonotype was seen more than once but under ten times. Its antigen is unknown. With the Oncomine TCR Beta short-read assay, DNA from cultured CD4+ T cells was sequenced. TCRdb redid the calling of the PCR reads with MiXCR, one entry per CDR3 protein. The repertoire holds 9,500 to 12,000 distinct CDR3 sequences, with around 25% as singletons. V lost 3 bases and J lost 7, with 10 bases in between. This CDR3 is built from 14 residues. Germline-derived CDR1 and CDR2 are ENHRY and SYGVKD.

The chain recombines TRBV10-3 with TRBJ1-6; a possible D gene is TRBD1 (5 bases). The origin of this receptor is a human donor who had recovered from COVID-19. This specimen consisted of CD4+ T cells from blood, cultured in vitro, obtained after SARS-CoV-2 vaccination. Here the CDR3 reads CAISDPGLNSPLHF. CDR3 bases: TGTGCCATCAGTGATCCGGGGCTAAATTCACCCCTCCACTTT.